The following is a TCR beta chain sequence with its context. As yet, its antigen is unknown. The repertoire was sequenced with immunoSEQ multiplex PCR; TCRdb's copy has only in-frame clones and lacks some. The sample carries some 40,000 clones, under 90% recorded once. Germline-derived CDR1 and CDR2 are LNHDA and SQIVND (reference sequence). Deletions cut 7 bases from V and 5 bases from J, with 15 bases between. The CDR3 spans 14 residues. This sample is part of a study of somatic mutations in cytotoxic T cells in rheumatoid arthritis. Overall study context: In some cases, T-cell populations stained with V beta antibodies were flow-sorted at nearly 100% purity, and these included V beta1+ cells sequenced for TCRB. Findings of the study overall: No antigen targets were known for the expanded CD8+ clones.

The receptor was derived from a man aged 40-50 years in good health. Sequencing was done on a sample of CD8+ T cells sorted from blood. The V gene is TRBV19, the J gene TRBJ2-1, with D uncertain. The CDR3 DNA sequence: TGTGCCAGTACTGGAAGTGATTTAAACAATGAGCAGTTCTTC. Its translation is CASTGSDLNNEQFF. The whole variable domain, remainder taken from reference TRBV19 and TRBJ2-1, is DGGITQSPKYLFRKEGQNVTLSCEQNLNHDAMYWYRQDPGQGLRLIYYSQIVNDFQKGDIAEGYSVSREKKESFPLTVTSAQKNPTAFYLCASTGSDLNNEQFFGPGTRLTVL.